A few counts support the clone carrying this T cell receptor beta chain. CDR1 and CDR2 from the germline V gene are MGHDK and SYGVNS. This CDR3 contains 14 residues. Trimming left V 7 bases short and J 0 bases short, with 7 bases between. This sample is part of a study of cytomegalovirus exposure and HLA in healthy donors. Use of 60 Vbeta and 13 Jbeta primers characterized the PCR. Profiled with immunoSEQ multiplex PCR; TCRdb holds only in-frame clones, not every one. The data show 200,000 or so clones, with roughly 84% seen just once and 0.71% held by the top ten. The specimen sequenced was PBMCs. The chain joins TRBV25-1 to TRBJ2-6; tentative D call: TRBD1 (5 bases). The clonotype was recovered from a boy aged 2 to 9 in good health and CMV-seronegative. The CDR3 nucleotides read TGTGCCAGCACTACAGGCTCTGGGGCCAACGTCCTGACTTTC. Amino acid sequence: CASTTGSGANVLTF.